The T cell receptor beta chain described here comes from a study of T cells in Graves' hyperthyroidism and ophthalmopathy. Researchers took RNA transcripts and amplified the TCR beta CDR3 regions from them. An initial round of RT-PCR targeting the TCR CDR3 relied on the HTBI primer set. TCRdb re-called the multiplex PCR reads with MiXCR, one entry per CDR3 protein. The sample comprises approximately 350,000 distinct CDR3 sequences, 13% to 15% of which are singletons, and approximately 19% rests with the top ten. The CDR3 contains 13 residues. V was clipped by 6 bases and J by 2 bases, with 9 bases between them. The germline V gene encodes CDR1 MDHEN and CDR2 SYDVKM.

The sequence came from a woman aged 60-70 years with Graves' ophthalmopathy. The chain couples TRBV28 to TRBJ2-3, with no clear D. The sequenced sample consisted of blood. The CDR3 is CASSLNLTDTQYF. Written as DNA, the CDR3 is TGTGCCAGCAGCCTCAACCTCACAGATACGCAGTATTTT.